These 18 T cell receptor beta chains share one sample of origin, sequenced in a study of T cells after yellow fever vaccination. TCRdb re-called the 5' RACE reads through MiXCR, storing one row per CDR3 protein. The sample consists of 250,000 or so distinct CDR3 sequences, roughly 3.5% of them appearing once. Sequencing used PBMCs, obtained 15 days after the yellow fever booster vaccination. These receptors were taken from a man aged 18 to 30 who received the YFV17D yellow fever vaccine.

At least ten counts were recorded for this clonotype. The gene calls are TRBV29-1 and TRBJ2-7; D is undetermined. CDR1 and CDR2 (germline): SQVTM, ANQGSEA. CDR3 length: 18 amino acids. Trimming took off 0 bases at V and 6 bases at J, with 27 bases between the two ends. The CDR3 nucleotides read TGCAGCGTTGAAGAGCCAAAGCACCGGGTTCAACCGCGCGGCGAGCAGTACGTC. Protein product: CSVEEPKHRVQPRGEQYV.

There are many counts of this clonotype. In DNA, the CDR3 is TGTGCCAGCAGCTTAGGGATTGCCTACGAGCAGTACTTC. It codes for CASSLGIAYEQYF. The gene calls are TRBV7-9 and TRBJ2-7; no reliable D call. Germline values: CDR1 SEHNR, CDR2 FQNEAQ (reference sequence). The V gene lost 1 base and the J gene lost 2 bases, with 6 bases spanning the gap. This CDR3 has 13 amino acids.

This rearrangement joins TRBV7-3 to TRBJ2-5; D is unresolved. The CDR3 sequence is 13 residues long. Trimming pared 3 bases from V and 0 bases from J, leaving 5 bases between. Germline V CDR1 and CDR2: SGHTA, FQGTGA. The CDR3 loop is CASSLDHQETQYF. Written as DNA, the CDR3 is TGTGCCAGCAGCTTGGACCACCAAGAGACCCAGTACTTC.

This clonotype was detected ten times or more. This chain's CDR3 is CASSLAPAGRAYNEQFF. The CDR3 region has the DNA TGTGCCAGCAGCTTAGCGCCAGCGGGTAGAGCCTACAATGAGCAGTTCTTC. The V gene is TRBV7-2, the J gene TRBJ2-1, with TRBD2 as a possible D gene (6 bases). V lost 0 bases to trimming and J lost 2 bases, with 14 bases between them. Germline lookup yields CDR1 SGHTA and CDR2 FQGNSA. This CDR3 has 17 residues.

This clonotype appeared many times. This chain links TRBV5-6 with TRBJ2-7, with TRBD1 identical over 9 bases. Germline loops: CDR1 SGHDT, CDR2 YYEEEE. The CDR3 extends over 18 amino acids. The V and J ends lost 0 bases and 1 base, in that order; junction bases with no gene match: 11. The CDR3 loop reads CASSLVGTGRKVSYEQYV. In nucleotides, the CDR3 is TGTGCCAGCAGCTTGGTCGGGACAGGGAGAAAGGTTTCCTACGAGCAGTACGTC.

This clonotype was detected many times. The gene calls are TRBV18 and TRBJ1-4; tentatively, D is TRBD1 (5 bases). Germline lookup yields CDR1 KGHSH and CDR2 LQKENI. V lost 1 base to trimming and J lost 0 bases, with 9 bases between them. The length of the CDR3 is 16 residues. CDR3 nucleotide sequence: TGTGCCAGCTCACCACGGCAGGGCTCAACTAATGAAAAACTGTTTTTT. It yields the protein CASSPRQGSTNEKLFF. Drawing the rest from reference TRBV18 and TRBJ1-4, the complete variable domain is NAGVMQNPRHLVRRRGQEARLRCSPMKGHSHVYWYRQLPEEGLKFMVYLQKENIIDESGMPKERFSAEFPKEGPSILRIQQVVRGDSAAYFCASSPRQGSTNEKLFFGSGTQLSVL.

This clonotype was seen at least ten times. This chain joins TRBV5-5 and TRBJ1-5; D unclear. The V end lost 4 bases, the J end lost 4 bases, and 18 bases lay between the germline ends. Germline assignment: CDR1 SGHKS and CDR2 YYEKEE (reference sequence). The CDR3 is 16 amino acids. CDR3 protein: CASSNELGRANQPQHF. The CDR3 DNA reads TGTGCCAGCAGCAACGAACTTGGTAGGGCGAATCAGCCCCAGCATTTT. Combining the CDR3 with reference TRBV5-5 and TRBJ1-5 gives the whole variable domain DAGVTQSPTHLIKTRGQQVTLRCSPISGHKSVSWYQQVLGQGPQFIFQYYEKEERGRGNFPDRFSARQFPNYSSELNVNALLLGDSALYLCASSNELGRANQPQHFGDGTRLSIL.

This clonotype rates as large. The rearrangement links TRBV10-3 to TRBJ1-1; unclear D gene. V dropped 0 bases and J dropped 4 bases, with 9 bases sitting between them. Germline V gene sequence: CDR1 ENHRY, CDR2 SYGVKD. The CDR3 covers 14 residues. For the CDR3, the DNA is TGTGCCATCAGTGAGTCACGGAGGTTCACTGAAGCTTTCTTT. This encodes CAISESRRFTEAFF.

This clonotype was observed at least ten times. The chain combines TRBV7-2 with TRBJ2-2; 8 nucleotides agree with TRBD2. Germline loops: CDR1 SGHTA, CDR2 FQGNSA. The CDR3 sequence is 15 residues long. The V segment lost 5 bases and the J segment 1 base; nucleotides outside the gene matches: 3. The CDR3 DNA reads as TGTGCCAGCAGCCGGGAGGGACAGAACACCGGGGAGCTGTTTTTT. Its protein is CASSREGQNTGELFF.

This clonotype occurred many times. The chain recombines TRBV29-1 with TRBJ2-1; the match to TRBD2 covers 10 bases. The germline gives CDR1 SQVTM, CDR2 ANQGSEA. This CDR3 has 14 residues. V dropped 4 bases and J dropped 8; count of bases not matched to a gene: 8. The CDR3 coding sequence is TGCAGCGTTGTACCCCCTAGCGGGGGTGATGAGCAGTTCTTC. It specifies CSVVPPSGGDEQFF.

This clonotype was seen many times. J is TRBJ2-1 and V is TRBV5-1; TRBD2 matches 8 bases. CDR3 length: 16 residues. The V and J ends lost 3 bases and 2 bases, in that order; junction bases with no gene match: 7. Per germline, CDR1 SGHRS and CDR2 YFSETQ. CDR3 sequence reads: CASSWAGGQTYNEQFF. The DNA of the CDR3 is TGCGCCAGCAGCTGGGCGGGGGGCCAGACCTACAATGAGCAGTTCTTC.

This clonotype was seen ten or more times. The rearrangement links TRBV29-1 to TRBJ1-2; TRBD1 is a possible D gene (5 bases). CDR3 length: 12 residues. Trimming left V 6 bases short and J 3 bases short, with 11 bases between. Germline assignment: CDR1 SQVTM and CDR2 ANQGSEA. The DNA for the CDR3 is TGCAGCGTAGGTGACAGTGACTATGGCTACACCTTC. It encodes CSVGDSDYGYTF.

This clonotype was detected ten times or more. In DNA form, the CDR3 reads TGTGCCAGCCGGCCGGACACCGCTTTTGGTGAGCAGTTCTTC. Translation: CASRPDTAFGEQFF. The chain couples TRBV7-2 to TRBJ2-1; D perhaps matches TRBD1 (5 bases). The germline CDR1 and CDR2 sequences are SGHTA and FQGNSA. Trimming took off 8 bases at V and 9 bases at J, with 20 bases between the two ends. The CDR3 contains 14 residues.

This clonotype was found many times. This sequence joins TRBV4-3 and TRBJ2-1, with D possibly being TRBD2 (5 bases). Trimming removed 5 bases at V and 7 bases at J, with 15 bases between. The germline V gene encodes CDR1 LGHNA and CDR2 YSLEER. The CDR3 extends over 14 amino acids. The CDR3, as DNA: TGCGCCAGCAGCAGGGCCGTCCCGGGGAATGAGCAGTTCTTC. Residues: CASSRAVPGNEQFF.

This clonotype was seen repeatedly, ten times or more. The CDR3 is CASSYGDRDVHEQFF. CDR3 nucleotide sequence: TGTGCCAGCAGTTACGGCGACAGGGATGTGCATGAGCAGTTCTTC. The chain combines TRBV6-5 with TRBJ2-1; 7 positions match TRBD1. This CDR3 contains 15 residues. Germline V gene lookup returns CDR1 MNHEY and CDR2 SVGAGI. V shed 2 bases and J 8 bases; nucleotides not matched to a gene: 9.

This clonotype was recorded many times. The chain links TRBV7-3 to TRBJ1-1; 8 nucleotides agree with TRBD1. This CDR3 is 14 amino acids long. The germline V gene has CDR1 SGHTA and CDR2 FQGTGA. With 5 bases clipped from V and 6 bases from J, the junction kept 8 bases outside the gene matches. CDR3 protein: CASSPGQGSPEAFF. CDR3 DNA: TGTGCCAGCAGCCCCGGACAGGGTAGTCCTGAAGCTTTCTTT.

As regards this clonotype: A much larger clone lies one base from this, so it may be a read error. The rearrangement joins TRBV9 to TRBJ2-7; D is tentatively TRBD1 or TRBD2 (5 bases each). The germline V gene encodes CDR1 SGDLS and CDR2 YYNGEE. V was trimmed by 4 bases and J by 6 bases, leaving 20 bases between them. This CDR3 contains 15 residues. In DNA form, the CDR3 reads TGTGCCAGCAGCACTACGCCGGGACCGAGAGGCGAGCAGTACTTC. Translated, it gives CASSTTPGPRGEQYF. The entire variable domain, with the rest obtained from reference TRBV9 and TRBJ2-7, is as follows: DSGVTQTPKHLITATGQRVTLRCSPRSGDLSVYWYQQSLDQGLQFLIQYYNGEERAKGNILERFSAQQFPDLHSELNLSSLELGDSALYFCASSTTPGPRGEQYFGPGTRLTVT.

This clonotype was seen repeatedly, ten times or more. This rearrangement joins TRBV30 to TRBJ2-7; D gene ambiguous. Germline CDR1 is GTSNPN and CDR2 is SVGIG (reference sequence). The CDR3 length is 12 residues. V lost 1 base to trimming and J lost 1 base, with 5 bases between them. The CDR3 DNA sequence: TGTGCCTGGAGTGCCGATTCCTACGAGCAGTACTTC. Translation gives CAWSADSYEQYF.